This paragraph covers one T cell receptor beta chain sequence. Its antigen is currently unknown. V lost 3 bases and J lost 5; bases outside the gene matches: 4. The CDR3 has 14 residues. The germline CDR1 and CDR2 sequences are SGHRS and YFSETQ. CD45RO/CCR7/CD25/CD127/CD95/CD27 staining was used to isolate CD4+ naive, central memory, regulatory and stem cell-like memory cells by sorting. The sample originates from a study of beta chain features in type 1 diabetes. Sequenced material consisted of expressed TCRB transcripts (all of the isolated RNA was reverse transcribed). TCRdb's copy holds only in-frame clones and misses some; the assay was immunoSEQ multiplex PCR. The table includes more than 60,000 clones, roughly 60% detected once. General observations from the study: Moderate yet significant TCRB CDR3 shortening was seen in Type 1 diabetes patients in all four CD4+ subsets. A PCR bias possibly favoring shorter templates would apply equally to patients and controls.

This TCR was recovered from a young woman in good health. Sequencing was done on a sample of Tregs from blood. The V gene is TRBV5-1, the J gene TRBJ2-3; 9 nucleotides align to TRBD1. The CDR3 sequence: CASSSGTGLDTQYF. The CDR3 region has the DNA TGCGCCAGCAGCTCCGGGACAGGGTTAGATACGCAGTATTTT.